The 29 T cell receptor beta chains presented below share a single source sample, sequenced in a study of blood T cell repertoires in COVID-19. Assay used: immunoSEQ multiplex PCR; TCRdb lists only in-frame clones, some missing. The table includes 220,000 or so clones, 84% detected once. The sample comprised peripheral blood. The origin of the receptors is a woman in her twenties or thirties who had recovered from COVID-19.

This clone appeared once. V usage is TRBV6-5 and J usage is TRBJ2-7; 9 bases fit TRBD1. CDR1 is MNHEY, CDR2 SVGAGI, per germline. This CDR3 is 14 amino acids long. V dropped 10 bases and J dropped 4; count of bases not matched to a gene: 11. The CDR3 loop is CATQRGQGPYEQYF. The DNA of the CDR3 is TGTGCCACGCAAAGGGGACAGGGACCATACGAGCAGTACTTC.

The CDR3 nucleotides are TGTGCCAGCAGCCCGGGGGGGGCCAACGTCCTGACTTTC. Its protein product is CASSPGGANVLTF. The J gene is TRBJ2-6, the V gene TRBV11-3, with D maybe TRBD2 (5 bases). CDR3 size: 13 residues. Germline CDR1 is SGHNT and CDR2 is YENEEA. Trimming shortened V by 5 bases and J by 4 bases, and 6 bases separated the two germline ends. Full variable domain (missing parts from reference TRBV11-3 and TRBJ2-6): EAGVVQSPRYKIIEKKQPVAFWCNPISGHNTLYWYLQNLGQGPELLIRYENEEAVDDSQLPKDRFSAERLKGVDSTLKIQPAELGDSAVYLCASSPGGANVLTFGAGSRLTVL.

The chain carries TRBV30 and TRBJ1-1; D not certain. Germline-derived CDR1 and CDR2 are GTSNPN and SVGIG (reference sequence). The CDR3 is 14 amino acids. Trimming removed 0 bases at V and 7 bases at J, with 15 bases between. CDR3 coding DNA: TGTGCCTGGAGTGTACGCGGGGAAGGAGGTGAAGCTTTCTTT. Protein: CAWSVRGEGGEAFF.

The chain couples TRBV4-2 to TRBJ2-1; 12 bases are shared with TRBD2. This CDR3 is 18 amino acids long. With V trimmed by 4 bases and J by 5 bases, 12 bases remained unmatched. Per germline, CDR1 LGHNA and CDR2 YNFKEQ. The CDR3 nucleotides are TGTGCCAGCAGCCGCATCGGACTAGCGGGAACTCTCCACAATGAGCAGTTCTTC. Translating it yields CASSRIGLAGTLHNEQFF.

The rearrangement joins TRBV3-1 (or the pseudogene TRBV3-2) to TRBJ1-1; the D gene is possibly TRBD1 (6 bases). V was clipped by 3 bases and J by 2 bases, with 7 bases between them. This CDR3 spans 13 amino acids. The germline V gene encodes CDR1 LGHDT and CDR2 YNNKEL (reference sequence). The CDR3 DNA is TGTGCCAGCAGCCACAGGGGAAACACTGAAGCTTTCTTT. Residues: CASSHRGNTEAFF.

A single count supports this clone. The identical CDR3 is also encoded by other nucleotide sequences in the sample. The gene calls are TRBV5-1 and TRBJ2-2; 11 nucleotides agree with TRBD2. Germline CDR1 SGHRS, CDR2 YFSETQ. V was clipped by 5 bases and J by 5 bases; unmatched bases: 2. CDR3 length: 14 residues. The CDR3 region has the DNA TGCGCCAGCAGTTTAGCGGGAGGGACCGGGGAGCTGTTTTTT. Protein sequence: CASSLAGGTGELFF.

The chain joins TRBV5-6 to TRBJ2-3, with 7 positions matching TRBD2. The CDR3 extends over 16 amino acids. V lost 0 bases and J lost 1; bases outside the gene matches: 5. Germline CDR1 is SGHDT and CDR2 is YYEEEE. DNA for the CDR3: TGTGCCAGCAGCTTGGCGGCTCTAGCGGGCACAGATACGCAGTATTTT. Its translation: CASSLAALAGTDTQYF.

V is TRBV9 and J is TRBJ2-1; 9 bases map to TRBD2. V trimming: 4 bases; J trimming: 3 bases; junction bases outside the gene matches: 8. This CDR3 comprises 16 residues. Germline CDR1 is SGDLS and CDR2 is YYNGEE. CDR3 amino acids: CASSRGGDGYYNEQFF. The DNA of the CDR3 is TGTGCCAGCAGCCGCGGGGGGGATGGGTACTACAATGAGCAGTTCTTC. The full variable domain, with the rest looked up from reference TRBV9 and TRBJ2-1, is DSGVTQTPKHLITATGQRVTLRCSPRSGDLSVYWYQQSLDQGLQFLIQYYNGEERAKGNILERFSAQQFPDLHSELNLSSLELGDSALYFCASSRGGDGYYNEQFFGPGTRLTVL.

The chain recombines TRBV11-2 with TRBJ2-7, with 7 bases aligning to TRBD2. In germline, CDR1 is SGHAT, CDR2 FQNNGV. The ends lost 5 bases at V and 0 bases at J; junction bases unmatched: 7. The CDR3 runs 15 residues. CDR3 DNA sequence: TGTGCCAGCAGCCTGGGGGGGTGGAGCTCCTACGAGCAGTACTTC. Translation gives CASSLGGWSSYEQYF. Supplemented by reference TRBV11-2 and TRBJ2-7, the full variable domain reads EAGVAQSPRYKIIEKRQSVAFWCNPISGHATLYWYQQILGQGPKLLIQFQNNGVVDDSQLPKDRFSAERLKGVDSTLKIQPAKLEDSAVYLCASSLGGWSSYEQYFGPGTRLTVT.

The rearrangement links TRBV4-2 to TRBJ2-1, with TRBD2 matching over 11 bases. The CDR3 has 21 residues. Germline CDR1 LGHNA, CDR2 YNFKEQ. After removal of 3 bases from V and 0 bases from J, the junction contained 16 bases not matched to a gene. The CDR3 here is CASSQTPGTSGPASSYNEQFF. The CDR3 nucleotides are TGTGCCAGCAGCCAGACCCCCGGGACTAGCGGACCTGCTAGCTCCTACAATGAGCAGTTCTTC.

This chain connects TRBV14 to TRBJ2-1; TRBD2 might be the D (5 bases). Germline V gene data show CDR1 as SGHDN and CDR2 as FVKESK. This CDR3 contains 15 residues. Trimming took off 4 bases at V and 4 bases at J, with 14 bases between the two ends. CDR3 DNA sequence: TGTGCCAGCAGCCTTGGGAGAACCCCTTACAATGAGCAGTTCTTC. This encodes CASSLGRTPYNEQFF.

The chain has TRBV7-3 and TRBJ1-1, with 7 nucleotides matching TRBD1. This CDR3 contains 13 residues. Per germline, CDR1 SGHTA and CDR2 FQGTGA. The V and J ends lost 5 bases and 5 bases, in that order; junction bases with no gene match: 5. This CDR3 reads CASSPTGRTEAFF. The CDR3 DNA reads TGTGCCAGCAGCCCGACAGGGCGAACTGAAGCTTTCTTT.

The V and J genes are TRBV5-1 and TRBJ2-2; 7 bases align to TRBD2. This CDR3 spans 15 amino acids. Germline lookup yields CDR1 SGHRS and CDR2 YFSETQ. Losses at the gene ends were 4 bases for V and 0 bases for J; bases not matched to a gene: 3. CDR3 nucleotide sequence: TGCGCCAGCAGCCAGGGAGGGCCGAACACCGGGGAGCTGTTTTTT. Translation gives CASSQGGPNTGELFF.

The chain links TRBV3-1 (or the pseudogene TRBV3-2) to TRBJ2-5; D uncertain. The V end was cut by 6 bases, the J end by 4 bases, with 15 bases between. CDR3 length equals 14 residues. Germline-derived CDR1 and CDR2 are LGHDT and YNNKEL (reference sequence). In DNA form, the CDR3 reads TGTGCCAGCAGTCCTTACGGGTTCGGAGAGACCCAGTACTTC. Its protein is CASSPYGFGETQYF.

This chain connects TRBV9 to TRBJ2-3, with 8 bases that match TRBD2. CDR1 and CDR2 (germline): SGDLS, YYNGEE. With V trimmed by 4 bases and J by 0 bases, 7 bases remained unmatched. The CDR3 has 16 amino acids. The CDR3 DNA follows: TGTGCCAGCAGCCACCCTAGCGGGTTAAGCACAGATACGCAGTATTTT. It translates to CASSHPSGLSTDTQYF.

The chain is built from TRBV19 and TRBJ2-5, with D possibly being TRBD2 (5 bases). Germline assignment: CDR1 LNHDA and CDR2 SQIVND (reference sequence). Trimming stripped 5 bases from V and 5 bases from J, with 15 bases between. The CDR3 spans 14 residues. The CDR3 here is CASSAQGRRETQYF. CDR3 in DNA: TGTGCCAGTAGTGCCCAAGGCAGGAGGGAGACCCAGTACTTC.

The chain recombines TRBV27 with TRBJ2-7; TRBD2 agrees at 7 bases. CDR1 is MNHEY and CDR2 is SMNVEV in the germline V gene (reference sequence). V dropped 4 bases and J dropped 3; count of bases not matched to a gene: 3. This CDR3 region has 13 residues. The CDR3 spells CASSYSGGYEQYF. CDR3 in DNA: TGTGCCAGCAGTTACTCGGGAGGCTACGAGCAGTACTTC.

The chain has TRBV9 and TRBJ1-3; no clear D. This CDR3 spans 16 amino acids. CDR1 is SGDLS and CDR2 is YYNGEE in the germline V gene. V was pared by 0 bases and J by 2 bases, with 12 bases between. The CDR3 region has the DNA TGTGCCAGCAGCGTAGATTATAGAGAAGCTGGAAACACCATATATTTT. Translating it yields CASSVDYREAGNTIYF. Looking up the rest from reference TRBV9 and TRBJ1-3 gives the full variable domain: DSGVTQTPKHLITATGQRVTLRCSPRSGDLSVYWYQQSLDQGLQFLIQYYNGEERAKGNILERFSAQQFPDLHSELNLSSLELGDSALYFCASSVDYREAGNTIYFGEGSWLTVV.

J is TRBJ1-2 and V is TRBV6-5; D uncertain. The CDR3 totals 15 residues. Germline CDR1 and CDR2: MNHEY and SVGAGI. Trimming stripped 0 bases from V and 1 base from J, with 9 bases between. CDR3 loop: CASSYSSGFNYGYTF. Here the CDR3 DNA reads TGTGCCAGCAGTTACTCGTCAGGATTTAACTATGGCTACACCTTC.

This clone was recorded only once. This chain joins TRBV19 and TRBJ2-1, with a possible D match to TRBD2 (6 bases). Germline V gene lookup returns CDR1 LNHDA and CDR2 SQIVND (reference sequence). The CDR3 has 18 residues. V gave up 5 bases and J gave up 4 bases, with 24 bases separating them. CDR3 nucleotides: TGTGCCAGTAGTTACTCGGGGCGGGGTACCCTGAGTTACAATGAGCAGTTCTTC. Its translation: CASSYSGRGTLSYNEQFF.

The V and J genes are TRBV30 and TRBJ1-1; tentatively, D is TRBD1 (6 bases). V lost 2 bases, J lost 1 base, and 8 bases lay in between. The CDR3 is 13 residues long. The V gene's germline CDR1 is GTSNPN and CDR2 SVGIG (reference sequence). CDR3 sequence reads: CAWSQDRNTEAFF. CDR3 DNA sequence: TGTGCCTGGAGTCAGGACAGGAACACTGAAGCTTTCTTT.

About this clone itself: This sequence may be a read error, since a much larger clone differs from it by one base. CDR3 coding DNA: TGTGCCAGCAGCTTAGGACAGAGCACTGAAGCTTTCTTT. Its translation is CASSLGQSTEAFF. The chain carries TRBV13 and TRBJ1-1; D ambiguous. Trimming cost V 0 bases and J 4 bases, with 6 bases left between them. Germline CDR1 and CDR2: PRHDT and FYEKMQ (reference sequence). CDR3 length: 13 amino acids.

CDR3 sequence reads: CASSQDPSPSGTYEQYF. CDR3 DNA: TGCGCCAGCAGCCAAGATCCCTCGCCTAGCGGGACCTACGAGCAGTACTTC. The V gene is TRBV4-1, the J gene TRBJ2-7; TRBD2 aligns across 9 bases. V shed 0 bases, J shed 2 bases, and the junction held 8 bases outside the gene matches. The CDR3 runs to 17 residues. Germline values: CDR1 MGHRA, CDR2 YSYEKL.

This clone was observed a handful of times. It may be a read error: a sequence one base away is much more abundant. The chain recombines TRBV5-1 with TRBJ2-3, with 8 bases identical to TRBD1. Per germline, CDR1 SGHRS and CDR2 YFSETQ. This CDR3 has 14 residues. After removal of 4 bases from V and 1 base from J, the junction contained 2 bases not matched to a gene. Here the CDR3 reads CASSPGQGTDTQYF. CDR3 bases: TGCGCCAGCAGCCCGGGACAGGGCACAGATACGCAGTATTTT.

The chain is built from TRBV9 and TRBJ2-5; TRBD2 matches at 9 bases. The J segment lost 5 bases and the V segment lost 3 bases, leaving 14 bases of the junction unmatched. This CDR3 contains 17 residues. Germline V gene sequence: CDR1 SGDLS, CDR2 YYNGEE. The CDR3 DNA sequence: TGTGCCAGCAGCGCCGGGGGCGGGAGGGCCCTCTGGGAGACCCAGTACTTC. It codes for CASSAGGGRALWETQYF.

The chain employs TRBV2 and TRBJ2-2; 7 bases are a match to TRBD1. The V and J ends lost 7 bases and 4 bases, in that order; junction bases with no gene match: 9. There are 15 residues in the CDR3. Germline CDR1 is SNHLY and CDR2 is FYNNEI. The CDR3 DNA follows: TGTGCCAGCACCGAGGGGGCAGGGACCACCGGGGAGCTGTTTTTT. This gives the protein CASTEGAGTTGELFF.

The V call is TRBV27, the J call TRBJ2-3, with 7 bases identical to TRBD1. J gave up 3 bases and V 10 bases, and 7 bases lay outside the gene matches. CDR1 and CDR2 from the germline V gene are MNHEY and SMNVEV (reference sequence). The CDR3 runs 13 residues. The CDR3 spells CATETGQTDTQYF. For the CDR3, the DNA is TGTGCCACCGAAACGGGACAGACAGATACGCAGTATTTT.

This chain links TRBV5-1 with TRBJ1-1; TRBD1 matches 7 bases. The CDR3 length is 13 residues. Trimming took 4 bases from V and 7 from J; bases not matched to a gene: 7. Germline assignment: CDR1 SGHRS and CDR2 YFSETQ. CDR3 DNA: TGCGCCAGCAGCATGGGACAGTCCGGTGAAGCTTTCTTT. It codes for CASSMGQSGEAFF.

J is TRBJ2-3 and V is TRBV19; the D gene is possibly TRBD1 (6 bases). The germline gives CDR1 LNHDA, CDR2 SQIVND (reference sequence). V lost 5 bases and J 6 bases, leaving 12 bases between the germline ends. The CDR3 extends over 13 amino acids. The CDR3 DNA reads TGTGCCAGTAGTCCGCAGGGGTCGGATACGCAGTATTTT. It codes for CASSPQGSDTQYF. Full variable domain (missing parts from reference TRBV19 and TRBJ2-3): DGGITQSPKYLFRKEGQNVTLSCEQNLNHDAMYWYRQDPGQGLRLIYYSQIVNDFQKGDIAEGYSVSREKKESFPLTVTSAQKNPTAFYLCASSPQGSDTQYFGPGTRLTVL.